This T cell receptor (beta chain) was recovered during a study of blood T cell repertoires in COVID-19. Study-wide context: Italy, Spain and the United States were the sources of the convalescent and acute COVID-19 samples.

This study enrolled people aged roughly 18 to 89 from around 25 US geographic areas. Cohort 3 donors counted as recovered after two negative PCRs, clearance, or resolved symptoms. Authors' processing steps: Reference gene primer amplification yielded estimated nucleated cell counts. The assay was immunoSEQ multiplex PCR, and TCRdb's table has in-frame clones only and misses some. From that table come the V and J calls and clone size; the DNA was used to work out D and trimming. The table has 250,000 to 300,000 clones, roughly 91% seen once. The sample consisted of PBMCs or T cells enriched from blood (not recorded which). This receptor was taken from a woman aged 55-70 years who had recovered from COVID-19.

The CDR3 sequence is CASSQDAPGLATYEQYF. The CDR3 nucleotides read TGCGCCAGCAGCCAAGATGCCCCGGGACTTGCTACCTACGAGCAGTACTTC. This rearrangement joins TRBV4-1 to TRBJ2-7, with a weak D call TRBD2 (6 bases). CDR1 and CDR2 from the germline V gene are MGHRA and YSYEKL. The CDR3 length is 17 residues. V was pared by 0 bases and J by 2 bases, with 17 bases between.